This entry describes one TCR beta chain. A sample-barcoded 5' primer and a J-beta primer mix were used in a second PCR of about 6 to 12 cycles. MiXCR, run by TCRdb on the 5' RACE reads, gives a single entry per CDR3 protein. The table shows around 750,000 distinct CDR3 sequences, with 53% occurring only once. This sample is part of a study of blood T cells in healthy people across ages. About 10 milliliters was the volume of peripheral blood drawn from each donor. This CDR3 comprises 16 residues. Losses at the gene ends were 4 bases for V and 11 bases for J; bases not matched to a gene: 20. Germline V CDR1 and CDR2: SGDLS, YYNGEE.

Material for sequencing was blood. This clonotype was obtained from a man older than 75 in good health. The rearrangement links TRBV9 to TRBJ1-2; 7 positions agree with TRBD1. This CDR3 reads CASSPRGDRVNRLYTF. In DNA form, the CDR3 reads TGTGCCAGCAGCCCCAGAGGCGACAGGGTGAATCGTCTGTACACCTTC. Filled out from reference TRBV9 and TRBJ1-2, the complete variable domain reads DSGVTQTPKHLITATGQRVTLRCSPRSGDLSVYWYQQSLDQGLQFLIQYYNGEERAKGNILERFSAQQFPDLHSELNLSSLELGDSALYFCASSPRGDRVNRLYTFGSGTRLTVV.